This TCR beta chain stems from a study of control samples from healthy donors and cancer patients. The trim removed 4 bases at V and 9 bases at J, leaving 20 bases unmatched. Germline CDR1 reads SGHNT; CDR2 reads YYREEE (reference sequence). This CDR3 spans 17 amino acids. Generated by immunoSEQ multiplex PCR, the TCRdb table keeps only in-frame clones and is missing some. The table includes 140,000 to 150,000 clones, roughly 93% detected once. The J gene is TRBJ2-5, the V gene TRBV5-4; 8 bases agree with TRBD2. Sequencing input: blood. This TCR came from a man between 18 and 35 years old in good health. This CDR3 is CASSVGLRAGDRGAQYF. CDR3 DNA: TGTGCCAGCAGCGTGGGCCTGCGAGCGGGGGACCGGGGGGCCCAGTACTTC.